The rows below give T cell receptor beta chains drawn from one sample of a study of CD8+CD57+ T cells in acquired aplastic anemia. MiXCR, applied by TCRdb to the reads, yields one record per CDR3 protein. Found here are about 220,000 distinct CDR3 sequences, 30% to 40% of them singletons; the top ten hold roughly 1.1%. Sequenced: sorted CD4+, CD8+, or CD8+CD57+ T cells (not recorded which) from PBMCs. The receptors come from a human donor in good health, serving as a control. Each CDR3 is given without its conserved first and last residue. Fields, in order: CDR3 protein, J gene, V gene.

ASKGAAQF TRBJ2-1 TRBV19
ASSSKGQGNTEAF TRBJ1-1 TRBV7-9
AWSERGQGKKLF TRBJ1-4 TRBV30
SAKRTSGGYT TRBJ1-2 TRBV20-1
ASSITTGGNSNQPQH TRBJ1-5 TRBV19
ASSANGAGETQY TRBJ2-5 TRBV7-9
ASSESRTSGGVREQY TRBJ2-7 TRBV6-1
SAQGGSPLH TRBJ1-6 TRBV20-1
ASSAGQGPYEQY TRBJ2-7 TRBV14
ASIRGWAL TRBJ1-1 TRBV6-1
SARGDSQPQH TRBJ1-5 TRBV20-1
ASSPVGNSNQPQH TRBJ1-5 TRBV28
ASSGMRTDTQY TRBJ2-3 TRBV7-9
SVGQGRGYEQY TRBJ2-7 TRBV29-1
ASSEGLVGNQPQH TRBJ1-5 TRBV2
ASSLGGQPRGGYT TRBJ1-2 TRBV5-5
SARDGGGGELF TRBJ2-2 TRBV20-1
ASSQTSRTGAGNHGYT TRBJ1-2 TRBV14
ASSRQQGNYGYT TRBJ1-2 TRBV18
ASSLRDRRTGELF TRBJ2-2 TRBV3-1
ASSLSASYGDLAQH TRBJ1-5 TRBV5-5
ATSTIRQGSGTQY TRBJ2-5 TRBV15
SASRPTTGELF TRBJ2-2 TRBV20-1
ASSVTDQETQY TRBJ2-5 TRBV6-1
ASSLELGYEQY TRBJ2-7 TRBV5-1
ASSRRTGGTDTQY TRBJ2-3 TRBV7-8
ASSLVPPSLAGGIGNTGELF TRBJ2-2 TRBV13
ASSLAAGYEQY TRBJ2-7 TRBV7-2
ASSPAAEQY TRBJ2-7 TRBV7-9
AISESRDRVHEQY TRBJ2-7 TRBV10-3
ASSLRDSGETQY TRBJ2-5 TRBV7-7
ASSLAGAERGAQY TRBJ2-3 TRBV5-1
ASSIGQGNEQF TRBJ2-1 TRBV5-1
ASTVSRYEKLF TRBJ1-4 TRBV10-2
ASSLGLVNEQF TRBJ2-1 TRBV7-7
ASSDRQSSYGYT TRBJ1-2 TRBV2
ASGSETQY TRBJ2-5 TRBV7-2
SAVLDGQPYEQY TRBJ2-7 TRBV20-1
ASSFSRIGYEQY TRBJ2-7 TRBV5-1
ASSELWSYNEQF TRBJ2-1 TRBV6-1
ASSRQTTYGYT TRBJ1-2 TRBV19
SARQIQETQY TRBJ2-5 TRBV20-1
ASSPTGQGFTDAQY TRBJ2-3 TRBV4-1
ASSLLLGDTQY TRBJ2-3 TRBV5-6
ASSLNGVTEAF TRBJ1-1 TRBV7-9
SARNRGYGYT TRBJ1-2 TRBV20-1
ATSDYAEPQH TRBJ1-5 TRBV24-1
ASSLGTGTGIAEAF TRBJ1-1 TRBV5-1
ASSAGGTGGGTEAF TRBJ1-1 TRBV11-1
ASSLWTGRETQY TRBJ2-5 TRBV13
ASSYHGQKNYGYT TRBJ1-2 TRBV6-5
ASSYPEQY TRBJ2-7 TRBV6-5
ASGWEGAYNEQF TRBJ2-1 TRBV12-5
ASSQEYKETQY TRBJ2-5 TRBV3-1
ASSEIGVGTEAF TRBJ1-1 TRBV2